Detailed here is one T cell receptor (beta chain). The antigen remains unidentified. The data belong to a study of graft-versus-host responses after intestinal transplantation. Study-level background: Every transplant recipient was induced with anti-thymocyte globulin, then maintained on tacrolimus and steroids for roughly 3 years. Study observations and caveats: GvH clones were found in recipient marrow; some appeared first in ileum or blood.

Data came from immunoSEQ multiplex PCR; TCRdb stores just in-frame clones and leaves some out. Among about 50,000 clones, about nine tenths were seen once, and the ten largest hold around 2.5%. The sequence derives from a human donor who was the organ donor for an intestinal transplant. The specimen comprised unstimulated CD4+ T cells sorted from spleen or lymph node cells, sampled before transplant.

The CDR3 loop is CASSLGGSSYNEQFF. Written as DNA, the CDR3 is TGTGCCAGCAGTTTAGGGGGCAGCTCCTACAATGAGCAGTTCTTC. The V gene is TRBV28, the J gene TRBJ2-1; weak D call: TRBD1 (6 bases). CDR3 length: 15 amino acids. Germline V gene data show CDR1 as MDHEN and CDR2 as SYDVKM. The V gene lost 2 bases and the J gene lost 0 bases, with 8 bases spanning the gap.